The sequence of this T cell receptor beta chain was determined in a study of CD4 and CD8 cells across lung adenocarcinoma regions. One entry per CDR3 protein, called by TCRdb with MiXCR from the PCR reads. Seen here are about 1,900 distinct CDR3 sequences, around 65% observed once, and the top ten hold roughly 37%. The patients had localized lung adenocarcinoma, a non-small cell subtype. This clonotype turned up a few times. With 5 bases removed from V and 0 bases from J, the gap between germline ends came to 17 bases. This CDR3 is 17 amino acids long. Germline lookup yields CDR1 MGHDK and CDR2 SYGVNS.

V gene TRBV25-1 combines with J gene TRBJ2-1, with D perhaps TRBD1 (6 bases). The sequencing sample was made of CD4+ T cells from the margin of a lung tumor. The origin of this receptor is a female donor with lung adenocarcinoma. The CD4 and CD8 labels of this study may be unreliable. This CDR3 is CASSPLGQSSSYNEQFF. DNA for the CDR3: TGTGCCAGCAGTCCCCTCGGACAGTCCTCCTCCTACAATGAGCAGTTCTTC.